One sample yielded the 7 T cell receptor beta chains listed below, sequenced in a study of T cells in Graves' hyperthyroidism and ophthalmopathy. TCR beta CDR3 sequences were amplified from RNA transcripts. During a first-round RT-PCR of the TCR CDR3, the HTBI primer set was used. TCRdb independently ran MiXCR on the multiplex PCR reads; one entry per CDR3 protein. The sample carries nearly 600,000 distinct CDR3 sequences, about 14% recorded once. The material sequenced was blood. These receptors were collected from a woman between 18 and 29 years old with Graves' ophthalmopathy.

This clonotype was recorded at least ten times. This chain connects TRBV6-1 to TRBJ2-7; 8 positions match TRBD1. This CDR3 comprises 18 residues. CDR1 is MNHNS and CDR2 is SASEGT in the germline V gene. V shed 7 bases and J 1 base; nucleotides not matched to a gene: 18. CDR3 coding DNA: TGTGCCAGCACTCCAACTACAGTCGAGACAGGGGCGTCCTACGAGCAGTACTTC. This translates into CASTPTTVETGASYEQYF.

In its sample, this clonotype was seen many times. The gene calls are TRBV6-1 and TRBJ1-1; no clear D. From germline, CDR1 is MNHNS and CDR2 SASEGT. The CDR3 contains 16 residues. V gave up 2 bases and J gave up 3 bases, with 16 bases separating them. CDR3 sequence (DNA): TGTGCCAGCAGTGAAAGGGTCACGAGTGGAGACACTGAAGCTTTCTTT. This sequence encodes CASSERVTSGDTEAFF.

V usage is TRBV24-1 and J usage is TRBJ1-5; 9 bases are shared with TRBD1. Germline trimming cut 4 bases from V and 1 base from J; bases unmatched to any gene: 4. Germline V CDR1 and CDR2: KGHDR, SFDVKD. The CDR3 is made up of 16 amino acids. CDR3 protein: CATSDPGQGSNQPQHF. DNA for the CDR3: TGTGCCACCAGTGACCCTGGACAGGGGAGCAATCAGCCCCAGCATTTT.

Many counts were recorded for this clonotype. CDR3 in DNA: TGTGCCAGCAGTTTACGGACAGGGGTCGAGCAGTACTTC. Amino acid sequence: CASSLRTGVEQYF. J is TRBJ2-7 and V is TRBV27, with 9 bases aligning to TRBD1. The CDR3 is 13 amino acids. Unmatched junction bases numbered 2, after V lost 2 bases and J lost 6 bases. CDR1 MNHEY and CDR2 SMNVEV come from the germline V gene (reference sequence).

This clonotype was found many times. The chain couples TRBV6-1 to TRBJ2-1; 11 nucleotides line up with TRBD2. Trimming took 6 bases from V and 0 from J; bases not matched to a gene: 13. This CDR3 contains 19 residues. Germline-derived CDR1 and CDR2 are MNHNS and SASEGT. CDR3 in amino acids: CASSPSLAGGFYSYNEQFF. Written as DNA, the CDR3 is TGTGCCAGCAGCCCGTCGCTAGCGGGAGGCTTCTACTCCTACAATGAGCAGTTCTTC.

This clonotype was recorded many times. CDR3 in amino acids: CASSPRPGAMAQHF. CDR3 bases: TGTGCCAGCTCACCACGACCGGGGGCAATGGCCCAGCATTTT. The chain carries TRBV18 and TRBJ1-5; D might be TRBD1 (6 bases). Germline loops: CDR1 KGHSH, CDR2 LQKENI. V lost 1 base to trimming and J lost 11 bases, with 15 bases between them. CDR3 size: 14 residues.

This clonotype occurred many times. The V and J genes are TRBV20-1 and TRBJ2-7; D unclear. Germline CDR1 DFQATT, CDR2 SNEGSKA (reference sequence). Trimming pared 1 base from V and 2 bases from J, leaving 6 bases between. The CDR3 covers 12 residues. CDR3: CSARGIPYEQYF. The CDR3 DNA is TGCAGTGCTAGAGGGATTCCCTACGAGCAGTACTTC.